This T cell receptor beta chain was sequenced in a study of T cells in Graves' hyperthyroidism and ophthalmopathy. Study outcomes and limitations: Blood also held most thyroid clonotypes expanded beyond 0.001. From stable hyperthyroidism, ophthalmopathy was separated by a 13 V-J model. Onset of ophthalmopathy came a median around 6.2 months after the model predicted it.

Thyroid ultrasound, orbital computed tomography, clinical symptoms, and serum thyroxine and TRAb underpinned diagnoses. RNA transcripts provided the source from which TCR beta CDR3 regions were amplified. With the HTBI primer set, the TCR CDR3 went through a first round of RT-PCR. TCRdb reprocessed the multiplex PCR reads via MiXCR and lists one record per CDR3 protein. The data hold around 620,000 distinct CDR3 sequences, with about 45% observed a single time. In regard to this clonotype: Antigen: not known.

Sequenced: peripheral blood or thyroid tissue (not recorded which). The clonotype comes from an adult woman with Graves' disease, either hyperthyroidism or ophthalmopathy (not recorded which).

The CDR3 coding sequence is TGTGCCAGCAGTTCCACAAGGGGGGACAGGGGGCGCGATGAAGCTTTCTTT. It translates to CASSSTRGDRGRDEAFF. The chain recombines TRBV2 with TRBJ1-1; TRBD1 matches 12 bases. The CDR3 has 17 residues. Germline V gene sequence: CDR1 SNHLY, CDR2 FYNNEI. J lost 7 bases, V lost 5 bases, and 14 bases had no gene match.